These 14 T cell receptor beta chains share one sample of origin, sequenced in a study of blood T cell repertoires in COVID-19. Method: immunoSEQ multiplex PCR; TCRdb's copy keeps in-frame clones and lacks some. The sample yields a few hundred thousand clones, 75% to 90% seen once. The sample was peripheral blood. The source of these receptors is a man aged 25-45 years with active or convalescent COVID-19.

This chain uses TRBV4-3 with TRBJ1-6, with D unresolved. CDR1 LGHNA and CDR2 YSLEER come from the germline V gene. The CDR3 runs to 16 residues. Trimming cost V 0 bases and J 11 bases, with 17 bases left between them. For the CDR3, the DNA is TGCGCCAGCAGCCAAGATTGGGCCGGAGGGAGAACACCCCTCCACTTT. The encoded protein is CASSQDWAGGRTPLHF.

The V gene is TRBV20-1, the J gene TRBJ1-1, with 7 bases that match TRBD1. Germline lookup yields CDR1 DFQATT and CDR2 SNEGSKA (reference sequence). The CDR3 sequence is 11 residues long. The V segment lost 6 bases and the J segment 6 bases; nucleotides outside the gene matches: 4. CDR3 sequence reads: CSARTGPEAFF. Here the CDR3 DNA reads TGCAGTGCAAGGACAGGTCCTGAAGCTTTCTTT.

The V call is TRBV5-1, the J call TRBJ1-4; perhaps TRBD1 as D (5 bases). Germline V gene lookup returns CDR1 SGHRS and CDR2 YFSETQ. The germline V and J ends were trimmed by 4 bases and 0 bases, with 16 bases remaining between them. The CDR3 runs 17 residues. The CDR3 here is CASSLGLLATTNEKLFF. The CDR3 DNA reads TGCGCCAGCAGCCTGGGACTCCTGGCAACAACTAATGAAAAACTGTTTTTT.

This chain uses TRBV10-3 with TRBJ1-1; D gene ambiguous. The germline gives CDR1 ENHRY, CDR2 SYGVKD. V was clipped by 1 base and J by 3 bases, with 12 bases between them. This CDR3 comprises 15 residues. The CDR3 region is CAISELLGRDTEAFF. CDR3 bases: TGTGCCATCAGTGAGTTACTGGGGAGGGACACTGAAGCTTTCTTT.

This clone was detected once. This chain links TRBV5-4 with TRBJ2-4; 7 bases agree with TRBD1. V trimming: 4 bases; J trimming: 6 bases; junction bases outside the gene matches: 10. CDR1 and CDR2 from the germline V gene are SGHNT and YYREEE (reference sequence). The CDR3 runs to 15 residues. CDR3 in DNA: TGTGCCAGCAGCCAAGCGACAGGGAGAACAAACATTCAGTACTTC. It codes for CASSQATGRTNIQYF.

The rearrangement links TRBV6-1 to TRBJ2-1; 7 bases map to TRBD2. Germline assignment: CDR1 MNHNS and CDR2 SASEGT. J was trimmed by 9 bases and V by 2 bases; bases with no gene match: 7. CDR3 length: 14 amino acids. The CDR3 spells CASSEIGSGGEQFF. The DNA for the CDR3 is TGTGCCAGCAGTGAAATCGGTTCGGGGGGTGAGCAGTTCTTC.

The chain employs TRBV5-1 and TRBJ2-5; 13 bases are a match to TRBD2. V trimming: 5 bases; J trimming: 5 bases; junction bases outside the gene matches: 6. The CDR3 is made up of 15 amino acids. Germline CDR1 and CDR2: SGHRS and YFSETQ. CDR3 sequence: CASSYTSGGAETQYF. CDR3 nucleotides: TGCGCCAGCAGTTACACTAGCGGGGGGGCCGAGACCCAGTACTTC.

This chain links TRBV6-2 or TRBV6-3 with TRBJ1-1, with no clear D. Between the trimmed V and J ends, which lost 2 bases and 0 bases, there was a span of 13 bases. There are 16 residues in the CDR3. Looked up from germline, CDR1 is MNHEY and CDR2 is SVGEGT. The CDR3: CASSYRERAVNTEAFF. In nucleotides, the CDR3 is TGTGCCAGCAGTTACCGAGAGAGGGCAGTGAACACTGAAGCTTTCTTT.

The rearrangement uses TRBV7-2 and TRBJ2-7; D is possibly TRBD2 (5 bases). CDR1 is SGHTA and CDR2 is FQGNSA in the germline V gene. Between the trimmed V and J ends, which lost 2 bases and 6 bases, there was a span of 5 bases. The CDR3 totals 11 residues. This chain's CDR3 is CASSLRGEQYF. CDR3 DNA: TGTGCCAGCAGCTTACGGGGCGAGCAGTACTTC.

The chain has TRBV11-3 and TRBJ1-2; 7 nucleotides line up with TRBD1. CDR3 size: 19 residues. From germline, CDR1 is SGHNT and CDR2 YENEEA. Unmatched junction bases numbered 25, after V lost 9 bases and J lost 3 bases. The CDR3 reads CARHSFLGTALIDHYGYTF. The DNA of the CDR3 is TGTGCCAGGCACTCGTTCCTCGGGACAGCACTGATAGATCACTATGGCTACACCTTC.

V and J are TRBV2 and TRBJ1-1; D ambiguous. The length of the CDR3 is 13 residues. Trimming took off 4 bases at V and 6 bases at J, with 12 bases between the two ends. From germline, CDR1 is SNHLY and CDR2 FYNNEI. The CDR3 sequence: CASSVRRAAEAFF. DNA of the CDR3: TGTGCCAGCAGTGTTAGGAGAGCAGCTGAAGCTTTCTTT.

This clone was seen only a few times. The chain combines TRBV7-2 with TRBJ2-7; 10 bases agree with TRBD1. The CDR3 runs 16 residues. J lost 4 bases, V lost 3 bases, and 9 bases had no gene match. Germline CDR1 reads SGHTA; CDR2 reads FQGNSA. CDR3 loop: CASSFGPPGQGYEQYF. In DNA form, the CDR3 reads TGTGCCAGCAGCTTCGGACCCCCGGGACAGGGGTACGAGCAGTACTTC.

The chain has TRBV7-2 and TRBJ1-2; a weak D match, TRBD1 (6 bases). Trimming took 3 bases from V and 6 from J, leaving 11 bases between them. This CDR3 has 13 residues. The germline V gene has CDR1 SGHTA and CDR2 FQGNSA. In DNA, the CDR3 is TGTGCCAGCAGCTTGGGGACATCGAATGGCTACACCTTC. Protein sequence: CASSLGTSNGYTF.

This chain joins TRBV7-2 and TRBJ2-7; D uncertain. Germline CDR1 and CDR2: SGHTA and FQGNSA. CDR3 size: 14 residues. Trimming took off 1 base at V and 0 bases at J, with 7 bases between the two ends. As DNA, the CDR3 is TGTGCCAGCAGCTTAGGGGCAGCCTCCTACGAGCAGTACTTC. Translation: CASSLGAASYEQYF.